This passage covers 12 T cell receptor beta chains from one sample sequenced in a study of read filtering for tumor transcriptome and immune sequencing. The library was built from about 400 ng RNA with molecular barcoded adaptors for alpha/delta and beta/gamma chains. Using its own MiXCR run on the reads, TCRdb lists one record per CDR3 protein. The sample includes fewer than 50,000 distinct CDR3 sequences, 13% of them seen just once. The specimen was a population of CD138-negative cells sorted from bone marrow. Receptors originate from a donor at least 40 years old with multiple myeloma.

Remarks on this clonotype: This clone may be a read error of a much larger clone one base away. The chain joins TRBV28 to TRBJ2-1, with 9 positions matching TRBD2. Per germline, CDR1 MDHEN and CDR2 SYDVKM. J lost 8 bases, V lost 5 bases, and 13 bases had no gene match. The CDR3 is 16 residues long. CDR3 coding DNA: TGTGCCAGCAGTCTGACTAGCGGATCAACGTACGATGAGCAGTTCTTC. Translated: CASSLTSGSTYDEQFF.

In this sample, this clonotype turned up many times. The V call is TRBV11-3, the J call TRBJ2-1, with D possibly TRBD2 on 6 matching bases. The V end was cut by 0 bases, the J end by 6 bases, with 18 bases between. Germline V CDR1 and CDR2: SGHNT, YENEEA. The CDR3 is made up of 17 amino acids. Written as DNA, the CDR3 is TGTGCCAGCAGCTTAGACTGGGCTAGCGAAAGCTCCAATGAGCAGTTCTTC. This translates into CASSLDWASESSNEQFF.

This clonotype was found many times. The chain uses TRBV4-3 and TRBJ2-1; possibly TRBD2 for D (5 bases). The CDR3 consists of 15 residues. Trimming removed 0 bases from V and 2 bases from J, with 8 bases in between. Germline-derived CDR1 and CDR2 are LGHNA and YSLEER. In DNA, the CDR3 is TGCGCCAGCAGCCAAGATGGAGCGGCCTACAATGAGCAGTTCTTC. Amino acids: CASSQDGAAYNEQFF.

The rearrangement links TRBV28 to TRBJ2-7; 10 nucleotides match TRBD2. Trimming took 5 bases from V and 0 from J; bases not matched to a gene: 1. CDR1 and CDR2 (germline): MDHEN, SYDVKM. The CDR3 runs to 14 residues. CDR3 in amino acids: CASSPSGSSYEQYF. For the CDR3, the DNA is TGTGCCAGCAGTCCTAGCGGGAGCTCCTACGAGCAGTACTTC. Full variable domain (missing parts from reference TRBV28 and TRBJ2-7): DVKVTQSSRYLVKRTGEKVFLECVQDMDHENMFWYRQDPGLGLRLIYFSYDVKMKEKGDIPEGYSVSREKKERFSLILESASTNQTSMYLCASSPSGSSYEQYFGPGTRLTVT.

The chain employs TRBV4-3 and TRBJ2-1, with no clear D. V was cut by 5 bases and J by 0 bases, with 11 bases left in between. The CDR3 sequence is 15 residues long. Germline V gene sequence: CDR1 LGHNA, CDR2 YSLEER. The CDR3 nucleotides read TGCGCCAGCAGCTTCCAGGCGGTCTCCTACAATGAGCAGTTCTTC. Residues: CASSFQAVSYNEQFF.

The rearrangement uses TRBV30 and TRBJ1-4; D gene unclear. CDR1 GTSNPN and CDR2 SVGIG come from the germline V gene (reference sequence). The CDR3 extends over 15 amino acids. V was trimmed by 2 bases and J by 7 bases, leaving 17 bases between them. The CDR3: CAWSSGLGIREKLFF. CDR3 bases: TGTGCCTGGAGTAGCGGGTTGGGGATTCGTGAAAAACTGTTTTTT.

This chain connects TRBV7-9 to TRBJ2-1; no definite D call. This CDR3 is built from 14 residues. Trimming removed 5 bases from V and 0 bases from J, with 8 bases in between. The germline V gene has CDR1 SEHNR and CDR2 FQNEAQ (reference sequence). Written as DNA, the CDR3 is TGTGCCAGCAGCGAACTTAGCTCCTACAATGAGCAGTTCTTC. It specifies CASSELSSYNEQFF. Complete variable domain (other parts from reference TRBV7-9 and TRBJ2-1): DTGVSQNPRHKITKRGQNVTFRCDPISEHNRLYWYRQTLGQGPEFLTYFQNEAQLEKSRLLSDRFSAERPKGSFSTLEIQRTEQGDSAMYLCASSELSSYNEQFFGPGTRLTVL.

This clonotype was counted many times. The CDR3 nucleotides read TGTGCCAGCAGGACAGGGACAGAGAACACCGGGGAGCTGTTTTTT. It specifies CASRTGTENTGELFF. V is TRBV7-8 and J is TRBJ2-2, with 7 positions matching TRBD1. This CDR3 comprises 15 residues. Trimming took 6 bases from V and 1 from J; bases not matched to a gene: 5. Germline CDR1 SGHVS, CDR2 FQNEAQ.

The table lists this clonotype with a count of one. The gene calls are TRBV6-5 and TRBJ2-1; maybe TRBD1 (6 bases). This CDR3 contains 11 residues. Germline V lookup: CDR1 MNHEY, CDR2 SVGAGI. Trimming took off 6 bases at V and 15 bases at J, with 15 bases between the two ends. DNA for the CDR3: TGTGCCAGCAGACGAAGGGGGAGTCTGTTCTTC. It translates to CASRRRGSLFF.

This clonotype was seen a few times. A much larger clone is a single base away; this may be a read error. The chain carries TRBV27 and TRBJ2-3, with D unresolved. The CDR3 length is 17 residues. V lost 5 bases and J 4 bases, leaving 22 bases between the germline ends. Germline loops: CDR1 MNHEY, CDR2 SMNVEV (reference sequence). This chain's CDR3 is CASSPVWALGGSDTQYF. The CDR3 nucleotides read TGTGCCAGCAGTCCAGTCTGGGCCTTAGGCGGCTCAGATACGCAGTATTTT.

The table lists this clonotype with many counts. This chain links TRBV6-5 with TRBJ2-7; D might be TRBD2 (6 bases). V lost 0 bases, J lost 9 bases, and 12 bases lay in between. Germline V lookup: CDR1 MNHEY, CDR2 SVGAGI. The CDR3 is 13 amino acids. The CDR3 is CASSYSGGLWQYF. The CDR3, as DNA: TGTGCCAGCAGTTACTCGGGCGGACTATGGCAGTACTTC.

In its sample, this clonotype was seen many times. The chain has TRBV19 and TRBJ1-5; D is uncertain. From germline, CDR1 is LNHDA and CDR2 SQIVND (reference sequence). Trimming took off 3 bases at V and 6 bases at J, with 6 bases between the two ends. The CDR3 runs to 12 residues. The CDR3 DNA sequence: TGTGCCAGTAGTATCAGGTTTCAGCCCCAGCATTTT. It is translated as CASSIRFQPQHF.